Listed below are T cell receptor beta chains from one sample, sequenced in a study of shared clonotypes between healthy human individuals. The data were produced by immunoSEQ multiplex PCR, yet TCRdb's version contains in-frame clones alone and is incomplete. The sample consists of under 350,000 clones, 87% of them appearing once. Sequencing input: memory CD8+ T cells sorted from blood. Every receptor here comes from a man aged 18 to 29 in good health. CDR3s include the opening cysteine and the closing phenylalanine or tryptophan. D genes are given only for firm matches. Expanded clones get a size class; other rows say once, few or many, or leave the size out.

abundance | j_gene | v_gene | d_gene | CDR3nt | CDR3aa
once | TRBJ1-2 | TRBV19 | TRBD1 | TGTGCCAGTGTACCATGGGGACAGGGGCCCTCTAACTATGGCTACACCTTC | CASVPWGQGPSNYGYTF
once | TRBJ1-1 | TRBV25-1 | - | TGTGCCAGTGGGGTGAACACTGAAGCTTTCTTT | CASGVNTEAFF
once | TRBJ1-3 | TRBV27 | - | TGTGCCAGCAGCACCGGGGGCACCATATATTTT | CASSTGGTIYF
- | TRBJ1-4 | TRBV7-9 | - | TGTGCCAGCAGTGAGGCAGTTAATGAAAAACTGTTTTTT | CASSEAVNEKLFF
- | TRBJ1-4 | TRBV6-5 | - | TGTGCCCGTAGAGGACAGTTTCTGATTGAAAAACTGTTTTTT | CARRGQFLIEKLFF
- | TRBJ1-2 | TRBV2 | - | TGTGCCAGCAGTGAAGCACAGGGATTACGCTATGGCTACACCTTC | CASSEAQGLRYGYTF
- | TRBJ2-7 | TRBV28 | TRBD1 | TGTGCCAGCAGAGACATCGGGACAGGGGGCTACGAGCAGTACTTC | CASRDIGTGGYEQYF
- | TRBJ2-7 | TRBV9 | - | TGTGCCAGCAGCGTCGGGATTTCCTACGAGCAGTACTTC | CASSVGISYEQYF
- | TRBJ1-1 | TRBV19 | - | TGTGCCAGTAGAATGGGGGTGACTGAAGCTTTCTTT | CASRMGVTEAFF
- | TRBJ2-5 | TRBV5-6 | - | TGTGCCAGCAGCTTCCGAGCTTTACAAGAGACCCAGTACTTC | CASSFRALQETQYF
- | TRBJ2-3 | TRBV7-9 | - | TGTGCCAGCAGCTGGGGGACCACAGATACGCAGTATTTT | CASSWGTTDTQYF
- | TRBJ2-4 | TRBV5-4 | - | TGTGCCAGCTCGGTTGGGGGGCCGAAAAACATTCAGTACTTC | CASSVGGPKNIQYF
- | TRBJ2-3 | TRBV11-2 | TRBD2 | TGTGCCAGCAGGCGGACTAGCGAAATGATAGATACGCAGTATTTT | CASRRTSEMIDTQYF
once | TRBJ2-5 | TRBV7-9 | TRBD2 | TGTGCCAGCAGCTCTAGGACTAGCGGTACTTCCTCCCGGGACCAGTACTTC | CASSSRTSGTSSRDQYF
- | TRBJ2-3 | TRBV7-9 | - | TGTGCCAGCAGCTCTCCCGTGGGTGGGTCTGGCACAGATACGCAGTATTTT | CASSSPVGGSGTDTQYF
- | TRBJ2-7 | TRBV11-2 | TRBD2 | TGTGCCAGCAGCTTAGAATATGCGGGGGTAGGCGAGCAGTACTTC | CASSLEYAGVGEQYF
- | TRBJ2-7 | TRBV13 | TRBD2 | TGTGCCAGCAGCTATAGCGGGATCCCCTACGAGCAGTACTTC | CASSYSGIPYEQYF
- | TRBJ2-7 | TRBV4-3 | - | TGCGCCAGCAGCCCTGGGACCGTTGACCGTGGTGCTGCCTACGAGCAGTACTTC | CASSPGTVDRGAAYEQYF
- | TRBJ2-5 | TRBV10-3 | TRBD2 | TGTGCCATCAGTGAGTCTCGGCGGGGGAGAGGCCAAGAGACCCAGTACTTC | CAISESRRGRGQETQYF
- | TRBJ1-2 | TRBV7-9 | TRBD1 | TGTGCCAGCAGCCCAGGGACAGCCTATGGCTACACCTTC | CASSPGTAYGYTF
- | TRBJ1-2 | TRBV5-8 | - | TGTGCCAGCAGCGGATACAGGGAAGCTAACTATGGCTACACCTTC | CASSGYREANYGYTF
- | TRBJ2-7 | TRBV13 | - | TGTGCCAGCAGCTCCGGACCCCCCGGGGCGGTCTACGAGCAGTACTTC | CASSSGPPGAVYEQYF
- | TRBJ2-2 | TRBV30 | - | TGTGCCTGGAGTGTAGGCCATAACACCGGGGAGCTGTTTTTT | CAWSVGHNTGELFF
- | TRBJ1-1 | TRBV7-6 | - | TGTGCCAGCAGCGCAACAGGGAGGCCTGAAGCTTTCTTT | CASSATGRPEAFF
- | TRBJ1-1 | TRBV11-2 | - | TGTGCCAGCAGCCCCTTGGGCACTGAAGCTTTCTTT | CASSPLGTEAFF
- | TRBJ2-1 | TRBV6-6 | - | TGTGCCAGCTCCTACAATGAGCAGTTCTTC | CASSYNEQFF
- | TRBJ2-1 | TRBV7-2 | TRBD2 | TGTGCCAGCAGCTTAGTGAGGACTAGCGGCTACAATGAGCAGTTCTTC | CASSLVRTSGYNEQFF
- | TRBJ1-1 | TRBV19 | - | TGTGCCAGCCATCGGACATCCCCCACTGAAGCTTTCTTT | CASHRTSPTEAFF
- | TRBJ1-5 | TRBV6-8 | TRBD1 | TGTGCCAGCACTCAAGACAGGGAATCCGACAATCAGCCCCAGCATTTT | CASTQDRESDNQPQHF
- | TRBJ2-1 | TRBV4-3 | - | TGCGCCAGCAGCCAACTTGGGGGTTACAATGAGCAGTTCTTC | CASSQLGGYNEQFF
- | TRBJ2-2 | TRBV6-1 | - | TGTGCCAGCACCCGATCCGGGGAGCTGTTTTTT | CASTRSGELFF